The entry below gives a single TCR beta chain sequence along with its context. Its antigen is unidentified. This CDR3 region has 17 residues. Germline V gene lookup returns CDR1 MDHEN and CDR2 SYDVKM. Trimming removed 2 bases from V and 3 bases from J, with 17 bases in between. The data derive from a study of T cell repertoires in cytomegalovirus infection. About the study: Recently identified HLA-C-restricted and well-studied HLA-B-restricted CMV epitopes were used. Signatures in public TCR beta sequences pointed to both CMV infection and matching HLA type. Study findings and constraints: Predominance within the ex vivo response was attributable to HLA-C-restricted CMV-specific TCR beta clonotypes. Frequencies of public TCR beta families were cumulated, and this identified carriers of CMV plus the relevant HLA.

MiXCR, run by TCRdb on the reads, gives a single entry per CDR3 protein. The sample lists about 830,000 distinct CDR3 sequences, about 30% seen once, with approximately 13% in the top ten. The sample in question was cultured CD8+ T cells from PBMCs, obtained from culture after CMV antigen stimulation. V usage is TRBV28 and J usage is TRBJ2-1; possible D gene TRBD2, 5 bases. The TCR comes from a human donor in good health (CMV status not recorded). Some clones in this sample may be carry-over from other donors' samples. The CDR3 DNA reads TGTGCCAGCAGTTTAAGGTTTTCCGGGGATCACTACAATGAGCAGTTCTTC. Encoded protein: CASSLRFSGDHYNEQFF.